These 11 T cell receptor beta chains share one sample of origin, sequenced in a study of tumor-infiltrating lymphocytes in localized non-small cell lung cancer. Some clones are missing from TCRdb's copy, which holds only in-frame ones; the method was immunoSEQ multiplex PCR. The sample gives around 1,500 clones, approximately 37% of which show up once; less than 15% is in the top ten. The sample consisted of uninvolved lung tissue not adjacent to the tumor. The source is a human donor with non-small cell lung cancer.

With respect to this clone: This CDR3 is also generated by other DNA sequences in the sample. The genes are TRBV6-6 and TRBJ1-1, with D perhaps TRBD1 (5 bases). There are 11 residues in the CDR3. V lost 6 bases to trimming and J lost 6 bases, with 8 bases between them. CDR1 and CDR2 from the germline V gene are MNHNY and SVGAGI (reference sequence). The DNA for the CDR3 is TGTGCCAGCAGCCCAGGGTCTGAAGCTTTCTTT. Its protein is CASSPGSEAFF.

This clone was recorded once. The rearrangement links TRBV6-5 to TRBJ2-7; a weak D match, TRBD1 (5 bases). The germline V and J ends were trimmed by 6 bases and 0 bases, with 9 bases remaining between them. CDR1 and CDR2 from the germline V gene are MNHEY and SVGAGI. CDR3 length: 13 amino acids. The CDR3 DNA reads TGTGCCAGCAGCCGACAGTCCTCCTACGAGCAGTACTTC. It specifies CASSRQSSYEQYF.

The V gene is TRBV5-1, the J gene TRBJ2-7, with D unclear. Deletions cut 0 bases from V and 0 bases from J, with 13 bases between. Germline-derived CDR1 and CDR2 are SGHRS and YFSETQ. The CDR3 runs to 16 residues. The CDR3 region is CASSLVGRCGSYEQYF. The CDR3 DNA follows: TGCGCCAGCAGCTTGGTTGGGCGTTGCGGCTCCTACGAGCAGTACTTC.

The chain is built from TRBV20-1 and TRBJ1-2, with no clear D. V lost 6 bases, J lost 0 bases, and 2 bases lay in between. The length of the CDR3 is 10 residues. Germline V gene lookup returns CDR1 DFQATT and CDR2 SNEGSKA (reference sequence). Here the CDR3 reads CSAANYGYTF. CDR3 DNA sequence: TGCAGTGCCGCTAACTATGGCTACACCTTC.

This clone is judged medium-sized. CDR3 sequence: CASSPLAGVVHSPLHF. The CDR3 DNA is TGCGCCAGCAGCCCCCTGGCTGGGGTTGTGCACTCACCCCTCCACTTT. The chain combines TRBV4-1 with TRBJ1-6; D unclear. The V end was cut by 4 bases, the J end by 10 bases, with 20 bases between. Per the germline V gene, CDR1 is MGHRA and CDR2 is YSYEKL. The CDR3 has 16 residues.

This clone was recorded a few times. The chain's CDR3 is CASSLLGGNTEAFF. For the CDR3, the DNA is TGTGCCAGCAGCCTTCTAGGGGGTAACACTGAAGCTTTCTTT. The J gene is TRBJ1-1, the V gene TRBV6-5; the D gene is possibly TRBD1 (6 bases). Germline V CDR1 and CDR2: MNHEY, SVGAGI. The CDR3 totals 14 residues. V was pared by 6 bases and J by 2 bases, with 13 bases between.

This clone has more than one count but fewer than ten. This chain uses TRBV7-9 with TRBJ1-2, with D perhaps matching TRBD1 (6 bases). The CDR3 is made up of 13 amino acids. V was trimmed by 3 bases and J by 2 bases, leaving 7 bases between them. In germline, CDR1 is SEHNR, CDR2 FQNEAQ (reference sequence). The chain's CDR3 is CASSLGANYGYTF. CDR3 sequence (DNA): TGTGCCAGCAGCTTGGGGGCGAACTATGGCTACACCTTC.

The V and J genes are TRBV6-5 and TRBJ1-4; D remains unclear. The CDR3 sequence is 11 residues long. V lost 4 bases, J lost 6 bases, and 3 bases lay in between. Germline V gene sequence: CDR1 MNHEY, CDR2 SVGAGI. CDR3 loop: CASSSDEKLFF. CDR3 coding DNA: TGTGCCAGCAGTTCCGATGAAAAACTGTTTTTT.

This chain connects TRBV6-5 to TRBJ2-3; no firm D call. CDR1 MNHEY and CDR2 SVGAGI come from the germline V gene. Trimming left V 0 bases short and J 6 bases short, with 4 bases between. CDR3 length equals 12 residues. The CDR3 DNA sequence: TGTGCCAGCAGTTACTCAAAGGATACGCAGTATTTT. This gives the protein CASSYSKDTQYF.

This clone was recorded a few times. V usage is TRBV7-2 and J usage is TRBJ1-5; D remains unclear. CDR1 SGHTA and CDR2 FQGNSA come from the germline V gene. The CDR3 totals 15 residues. V was cut by 2 bases and J by 1 base, with 9 bases left in between. The CDR3 protein is CASSLKGPSNQPQHF. The CDR3, as DNA: TGTGCCAGCAGCTTAAAGGGCCCAAGCAATCAGCCCCAGCATTTT.

Relative to its sample, this clone is large. The chain couples TRBV2 to TRBJ1-1, with 11 bases that match TRBD1. The CDR3 has 15 amino acids. Germline values: CDR1 SNHLY, CDR2 FYNNEI. The trim removed 6 bases at V and 5 bases at J, leaving 8 bases unmatched. CDR3 sequence: CASSASGTGGTEAFF. The CDR3 coding sequence is TGTGCCAGCAGCGCTTCCGGGACAGGGGGGACTGAAGCTTTCTTT.